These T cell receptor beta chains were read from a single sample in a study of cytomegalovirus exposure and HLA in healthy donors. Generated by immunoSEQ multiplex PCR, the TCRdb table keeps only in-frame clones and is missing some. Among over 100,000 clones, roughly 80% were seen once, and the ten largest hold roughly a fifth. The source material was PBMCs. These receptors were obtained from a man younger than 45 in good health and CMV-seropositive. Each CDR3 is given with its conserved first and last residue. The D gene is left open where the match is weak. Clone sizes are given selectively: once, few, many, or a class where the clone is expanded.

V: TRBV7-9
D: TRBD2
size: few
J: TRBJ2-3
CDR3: CASSFPREGQDTQYF
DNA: TGTGCCAGCAGCTTTCCGCGGGAGGGCCAAGATACGCAGTATTTT

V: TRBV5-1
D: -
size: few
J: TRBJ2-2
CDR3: CASSPMEGRTGELFF
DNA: TGCGCCAGCAGCCCGATGGAGGGTCGGACCGGGGAGCTGTTTTTT

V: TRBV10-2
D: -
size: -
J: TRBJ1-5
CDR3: CASSKTENQPQHF
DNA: TGCGCCAGCAGTAAGACAGAAAATCAGCCCCAGCATTTT

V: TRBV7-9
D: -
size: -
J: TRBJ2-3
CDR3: CSSSKDHNTRMTSTDTQYF
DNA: TGTTCCAGCAGCAAAGACCATAACACGAGGATGACTAGCACAGATACGCAGTATTTT

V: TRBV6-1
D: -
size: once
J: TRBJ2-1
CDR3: CASSADTYNEQFF
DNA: TGTGCCAGCAGTGCCGACACATACAATGAGCAGTTCTTC

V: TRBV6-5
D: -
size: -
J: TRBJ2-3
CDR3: CASSPAGDTQYF
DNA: TGTGCCAGCAGCCCCGCGGGAGATACGCAGTATTTT

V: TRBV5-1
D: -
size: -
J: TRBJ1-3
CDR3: CASSTDSSSGNTIYF
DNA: TGCGCCAGCAGCACGGACAGCAGCTCTGGAAACACCATATATTTT

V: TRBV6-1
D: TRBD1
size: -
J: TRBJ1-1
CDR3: CASSDKGAGVNTEAFF
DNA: TGTGCCAGCAGTGATAAGGGGGCCGGGGTGAACACTGAAGCTTTCTTT

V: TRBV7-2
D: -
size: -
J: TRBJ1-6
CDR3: CASSFLGGINSPLHF
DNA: TGTGCCAGCAGCTTCTTGGGGGGTATCAATTCACCCCTCCACTTT

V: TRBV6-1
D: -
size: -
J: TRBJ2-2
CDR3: CASMLLVNTGELFF
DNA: TGTGCCAGCATGTTATTAGTGAACACCGGGGAGCTGTTTTTT

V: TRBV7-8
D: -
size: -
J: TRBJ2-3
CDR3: CASSLGLKGDTQYF
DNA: TGTGCCAGCAGCTTAGGACTAAAAGGAGATACGCAGTATTTT

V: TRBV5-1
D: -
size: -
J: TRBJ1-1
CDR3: CASSLQGSEGAFF
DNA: TGCGCCAGCAGCTTGCAAGGGTCCGAGGGAGCTTTCTTT

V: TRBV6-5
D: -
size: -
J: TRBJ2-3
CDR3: CASSPLEGVYTQYF
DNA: TGTGCCAGCAGTCCCCTAGAGGGCGTTTATACGCAGTATTTT

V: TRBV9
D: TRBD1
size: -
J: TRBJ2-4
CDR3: CASSVVGDRDIQYF
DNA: TGTGCCAGCAGCGTAGTAGGGGACAGGGACATTCAGTACTTC

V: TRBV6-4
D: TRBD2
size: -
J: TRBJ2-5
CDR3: CASNGLAETQYF
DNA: TGTGCCAGCAACGGACTAGCCGAGACCCAGTACTTC

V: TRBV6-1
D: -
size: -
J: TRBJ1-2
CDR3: CASSDRGGWDGYTF
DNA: TGTGCCAGCAGTGACAGGGGTGGATGGGATGGCTACACCTTC

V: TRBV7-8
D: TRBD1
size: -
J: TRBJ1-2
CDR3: CASSLELRGDGYTF
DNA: TGTGCCAGCAGCTTAGAACTCAGGGGGGATGGCTACACCTTC

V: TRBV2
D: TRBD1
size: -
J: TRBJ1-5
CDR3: CASSGQGMAQPQHF
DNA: TGTGCCAGCAGCGGACAGGGGATGGCTCAGCCCCAGCATTTT

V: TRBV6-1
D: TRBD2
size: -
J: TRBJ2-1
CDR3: CASSEASTSGTYNEQFF
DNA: TGTGCCAGCAGTGAAGCTTCAACTAGCGGTACTTACAATGAGCAGTTCTTC

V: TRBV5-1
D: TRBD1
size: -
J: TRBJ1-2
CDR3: CASSLETGDGYTF
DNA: TGCGCCAGCAGCTTGGAGACAGGGGACGGCTACACCTTC

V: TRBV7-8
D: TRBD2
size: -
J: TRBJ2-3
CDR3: CASSQSGTSGRGDTQYF
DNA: TGTGCCAGCAGCCAAAGTGGGACTAGCGGGAGGGGAGATACGCAGTATTTT

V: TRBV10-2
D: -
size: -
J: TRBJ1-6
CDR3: CASSPPGGISPLHF
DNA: TGCGCCAGCAGTCCACCGGGGGGGATTTCACCCCTCCACTTT

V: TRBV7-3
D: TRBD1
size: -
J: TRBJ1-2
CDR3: CASSLTGGDYGYTF
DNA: TGTGCCAGCAGCTTAACAGGGGGCGACTATGGCTACACCTTC

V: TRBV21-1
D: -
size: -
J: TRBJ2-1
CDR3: CASSKEILADKRYNEQFF
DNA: TGTGCCAGCAGCAAAGAAATCCTTGCGGACAAGAGGTACAATGAGCAGTTCTTC

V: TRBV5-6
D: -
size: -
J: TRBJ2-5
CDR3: CASSLGVQETQYF
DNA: TGTGCCAGCAGCTTAGGGGTACAAGAGACCCAGTACTTC

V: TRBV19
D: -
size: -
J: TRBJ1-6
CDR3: CASSASTGSRINNSPLHF
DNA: TGTGCCAGTAGCGCTTCCACAGGGTCGCGCATCAATAATTCACCCCTCCACTTT

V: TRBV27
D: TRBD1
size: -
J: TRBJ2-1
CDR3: CASSPRTGDNEQFF
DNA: TGTGCCAGCAGTCCTCGGACAGGGGACAATGAGCAGTTCTTC

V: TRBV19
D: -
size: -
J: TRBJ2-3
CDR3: CASTVDLAHTDTQYF
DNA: TGTGCCAGTACCGTAGACCTAGCGCACACAGATACGCAGTATTTT

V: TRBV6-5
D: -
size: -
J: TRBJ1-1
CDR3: CASSYFRRDTEAFF
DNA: TGTGCCAGCAGTTACTTTCGGCGGGACACTGAAGCTTTCTTT

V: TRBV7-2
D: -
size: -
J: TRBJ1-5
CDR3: CASSLTGNNQPQHF
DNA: TGTGCCAGCAGCCTCACAGGGAACAATCAGCCCCAGCATTTT

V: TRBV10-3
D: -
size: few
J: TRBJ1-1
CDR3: CASSLLRGLEAFF
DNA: TGTGCCAGCAGTCTCCTCAGGGGCCTTGAAGCTTTCTTT

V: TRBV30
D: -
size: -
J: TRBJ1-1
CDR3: CAWLGAGWSPNEAFF
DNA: TGTGCCTGGCTAGGGGCAGGGTGGAGCCCCAATGAAGCTTTCTTT

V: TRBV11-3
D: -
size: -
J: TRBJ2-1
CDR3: CASSPFRAGSSYNEQFF
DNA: TGTGCCAGCAGCCCTTTTCGCGCGGGGAGCTCCTACAATGAGCAGTTCTTC

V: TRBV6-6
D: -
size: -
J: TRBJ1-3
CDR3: CATVQSPPGTGNTIYF
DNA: TGTGCCACCGTCCAGAGCCCTCCAGGGACTGGAAACACCATATATTTT

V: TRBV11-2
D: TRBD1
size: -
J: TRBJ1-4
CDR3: CASRLPGQGEKKLFF
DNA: TGTGCCAGCAGGCTTCCGGGACAGGGGGAGAAAAAACTGTTTTTT

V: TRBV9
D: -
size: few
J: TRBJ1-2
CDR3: CASSIPGGGRNYGYTF
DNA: TGTGCCAGCAGCATCCCAGGCGGAGGGAGGAACTATGGCTACACCTTC

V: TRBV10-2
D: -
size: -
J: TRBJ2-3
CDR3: CASWGDLHEGTDTQYF
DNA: TGCGCCAGCTGGGGGGACCTTCACGAGGGGACAGATACGCAGTATTTT

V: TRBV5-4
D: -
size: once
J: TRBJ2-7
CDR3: CASSLSGAYSYEQYF
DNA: TGTGCCAGCAGCTTGTCAGGGGCGTACTCCTACGAGCAGTACTTC

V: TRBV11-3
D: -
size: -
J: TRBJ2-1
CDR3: CASSLDRGNEQFF
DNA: TGTGCCAGCAGCTTAGACCGGGGGAATGAGCAGTTCTTC

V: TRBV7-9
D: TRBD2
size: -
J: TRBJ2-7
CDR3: CASSLGAGGPIEQYF
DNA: TGTGCCAGCAGCTTAGGAGCGGGGGGCCCAATCGAGCAGTACTTC

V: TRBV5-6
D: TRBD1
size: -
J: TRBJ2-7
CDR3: CASSPDREGYEQYF
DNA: TGTGCCAGCAGCCCGGACAGGGAAGGCTACGAGCAGTACTTC

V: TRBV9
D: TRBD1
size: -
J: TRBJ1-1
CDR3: CASSDRTGGVTEAFF
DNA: TGTGCCAGCAGCGACCGGACAGGGGGCGTTACTGAAGCTTTCTTT

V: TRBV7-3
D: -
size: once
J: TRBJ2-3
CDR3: CASSLRGDPTDTQYF
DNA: TGTGCCAGCAGCTTAAGGGGAGATCCCACAGATACGCAGTATTTT

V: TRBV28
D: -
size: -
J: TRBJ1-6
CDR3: CASRNKKRGNSPLHF
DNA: TGTGCCAGCAGGAATAAAAAAAGGGGGAATTCACCCCTCCACTTT

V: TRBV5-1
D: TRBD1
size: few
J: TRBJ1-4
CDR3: CASSLYQGESEKLFF
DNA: TGCGCCAGCAGCTTGTACCAGGGGGAGAGTGAAAAACTGTTTTTT

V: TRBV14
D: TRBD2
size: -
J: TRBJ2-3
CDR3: CASSLRTSGRAAADTQYF
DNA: TGTGCCAGCAGCCTCAGGACTAGCGGGAGGGCCGCAGCAGATACGCAGTATTTT

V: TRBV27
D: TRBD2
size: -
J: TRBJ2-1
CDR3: CASRRAGTTYNEQFF
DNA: TGTGCCAGCAGGAGGGCCGGGACTACCTACAATGAGCAGTTCTTC

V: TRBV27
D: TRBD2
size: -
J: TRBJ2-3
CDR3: CASSSGRVTDTQYF
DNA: TGTGCCAGCAGCAGCGGGAGGGTCACAGATACGCAGTATTTT

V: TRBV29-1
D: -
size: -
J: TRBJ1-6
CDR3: CSASGGQDSPLHF
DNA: TGCAGCGCTTCTGGAGGGCAGGATTCACCCCTCCACTTT

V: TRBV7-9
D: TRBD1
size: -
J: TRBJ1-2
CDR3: CASSTTGVGYTF
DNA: TGTGCCAGCAGCACCACAGGGGTCGGCTACACCTTC

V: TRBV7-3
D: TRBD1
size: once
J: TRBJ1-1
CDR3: CASSLRQGTEAFF
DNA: TGTGCCAGCAGCTTAAGACAGGGGACTGAAGCTTTCTTT